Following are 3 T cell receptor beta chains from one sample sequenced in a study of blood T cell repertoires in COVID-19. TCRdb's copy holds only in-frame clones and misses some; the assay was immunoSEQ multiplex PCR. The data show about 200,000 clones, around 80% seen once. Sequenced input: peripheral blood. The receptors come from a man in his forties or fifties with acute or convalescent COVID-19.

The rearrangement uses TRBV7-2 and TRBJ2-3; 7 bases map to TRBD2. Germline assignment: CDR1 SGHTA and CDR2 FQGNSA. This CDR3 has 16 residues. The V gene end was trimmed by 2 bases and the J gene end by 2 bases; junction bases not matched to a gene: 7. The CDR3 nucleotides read TGTGCCAGCAGCTTATCTAACGGGAGGCCCACAGATACGCAGTATTTT. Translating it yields CASSLSNGRPTDTQYF.

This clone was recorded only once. CDR3 nucleotides: TGTGCCTGGAATACAGGGGCCGGGGTTCAAGAGACCCAGTACTTC. It translates to CAWNTGAGVQETQYF. The chain joins TRBV30 to TRBJ2-5; 7 bases are shared with TRBD1. The CDR3 runs 15 residues. Germline V CDR1 and CDR2: GTSNPN, SVGIG (reference sequence). V lost 4 bases and J lost 2; bases outside the gene matches: 10. The entire variable domain, with the rest obtained from reference TRBV30 and TRBJ2-5, is as follows: SQTIHQWPATLVQPVGSPLSLECTVEGTSNPNLYWYRQAAGRGLQLLFYSVGIGQISSEVPQNLSASRPQDRQFILSSKKLLLSDSGFYLCAWNTGAGVQETQYFGPGTRLLVL.

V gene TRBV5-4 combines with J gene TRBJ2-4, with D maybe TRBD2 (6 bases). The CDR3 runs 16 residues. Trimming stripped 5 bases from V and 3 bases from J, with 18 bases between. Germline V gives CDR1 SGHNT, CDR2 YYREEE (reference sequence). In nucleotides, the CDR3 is TGTGCCAGCAGTGTTCGACTGGGGGGAGTCAAAAACATTCAGTACTTC. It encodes CASSVRLGGVKNIQYF.